This T cell receptor (beta chain) is drawn from a study of T cell responses to AZD1222 COVID-19 vaccine. V trimming: 1 base; J trimming: 4 bases; junction bases outside the gene matches: 1. The CDR3 is 14 amino acids. Germline V gene data show CDR1 as SGHTA and CDR2 as FQGTGA. The study's findings and limits: Among those given AZD1222, only five or six were seropositive at baseline.

Points on this clone: No antigen is known for it.

Profiled with immunoSEQ multiplex PCR; TCRdb holds only in-frame clones, not every one. The table lists about 180,000 clones, 88% of them singletons. This chain uses TRBV7-3 with TRBJ1-2; TRBD1 agrees at 9 bases. This clonotype was sampled from an adult in good health. Specimen: peripheral blood, collected on day 0 of AZD1222 vaccination. CDR3 protein: CASSLNRGPYGYTF. DNA for the CDR3: TGTGCCAGCAGCTTAAACAGGGGGCCCTATGGCTACACCTTC.